Shown below are 11 T cell receptor beta chains from a single sample sequenced in a study of cytomegalovirus exposure and HLA in healthy donors. The primer mix had 60 Vbeta and 13 Jbeta primers. The data were produced by immunoSEQ multiplex PCR, yet TCRdb's version contains in-frame clones alone and is incomplete. The table includes approximately 150,000 clones, 78% detected once. The source material was PBMCs. These receptors were collected from a female donor in good health and CMV-seronegative.

The CDR3 loop is CASSGPGGADYGYTF. As DNA, the CDR3 is TGTGCCAGCAGTGGCCCAGGGGGCGCCGACTATGGCTACACCTTC. The chain uses TRBV6-5 and TRBJ1-2, with 8 bases lining up with TRBD1. The CDR3 loop spans 15 amino acids. Trimming removed 5 bases from V and 3 bases from J; junction bases left unmatched: 8. Germline CDR1 reads MNHEY; CDR2 reads SVGAGI.

This chain connects TRBV10-2 to TRBJ1-1, with a weak D call TRBD1 (5 bases). Germline assignment: CDR1 WSHSY and CDR2 SAAADI. CDR3 length equals 14 residues. V lost 0 bases to trimming and J lost 7 bases, with 12 bases between them. The CDR3 reads CASSESGGVSEAFF. CDR3 DNA: TGCGCCAGCAGTGAGTCGGGGGGTGTTAGTGAAGCTTTCTTT.

Regarding this clone: At one end the junction does not follow the germline gene, possibly because of a read error. Other DNA variants within this sample encode the same CDR3. The chain uses TRBV5-1 and TRBJ1-1; 7 bases are a match to TRBD1. CDR3 length equals 17 residues. CDR1 SGHRS and CDR2 YFSETQ come from the germline V gene. As DNA, the CDR3 is TGCGCCAGCAGCGGCGGGACAGCGGCTACCATGAACACTGAGGCTTTCTTT. Its translation is CASSGGTAATMNTEAFF.

CDR3 sequence reads: CASSDRDYSYNEQFF. The DNA of the CDR3 is TGTGCCAGCAGCGACCGGGACTACTCGTACAATGAGCAGTTCTTC. The chain joins TRBV11-3 to TRBJ2-1; TRBD2 matches 7 bases. The CDR3 extends over 15 amino acids. Germline trimming cut 5 bases from V and 4 bases from J; bases unmatched to any gene: 8. In germline, CDR1 is SGHNT, CDR2 YENEEA.

The chain joins TRBV9 to TRBJ1-5, with TRBD1 as a possible D gene (6 bases). V was cut by 5 bases and J by 7 bases, with 16 bases left in between. Per the germline V gene, CDR1 is SGDLS and CDR2 is YYNGEE. The CDR3 totals 14 residues. The CDR3 DNA reads TGTGCCAGCAGTGAGGGGGGGGTTTACCAGCCCCAGCATTTT. This translates into CASSEGGVYQPQHF.

Only one count was recorded for this clone. The rearrangement links TRBV28 to TRBJ1-1; D is ambiguous. The CDR3 extends over 14 amino acids. V shed 5 bases and J shed 1 base, with 11 bases lying between them. Germline V gene lookup returns CDR1 MDHEN and CDR2 SYDVKM. In nucleotides, the CDR3 is TGTGCCAGCAGTACCCAGGCTCCGAACACTGAAGCTTTCTTT. Encoded protein: CASSTQAPNTEAFF.

In this sample, this clone turned up a few times. J is TRBJ2-7 and V is TRBV7-6; TRBD2 might be the D (6 bases). The CDR3 has 14 residues. Germline values: CDR1 SGHVS, CDR2 FNYEAQ. Trimming shortened V by 5 bases and J by 4 bases, and 15 bases separated the two germline ends. CDR3 region: CASSGRLGSYEQYF. The CDR3 DNA reads TGTGCCAGCAGCGGCCGACTAGGAAGTTACGAGCAGTACTTC.

V usage is TRBV9 and J usage is TRBJ1-2; 7 nucleotides line up with TRBD1. J lost 8 bases, V lost 4 bases, and 5 bases had no gene match. CDR3 length: 12 residues. Per the germline V gene, CDR1 is SGDLS and CDR2 is YYNGEE. DNA for the CDR3: TGTGCCAGCAGCCGGGACAGTTTCGGCTACACCTTC. It codes for CASSRDSFGYTF.

The chain is built from TRBV13 and TRBJ1-4; 7 positions agree with TRBD1. CDR3 size: 17 residues. V gave up 5 bases and J gave up 6 bases; unmatched junction bases: 15. Germline loops: CDR1 PRHDT, CDR2 FYEKMQ (reference sequence). The CDR3 coding sequence is TGTGCCAGCAGCCTCAACTCCCGGCGCGGGACAGATGAAAAACTGTTTTTT. This sequence encodes CASSLNSRRGTDEKLFF.

This clone was counted a single time. One end of the junction does not line up with germline, which may come from a read error. The chain recombines TRBV28 with TRBJ2-1; TRBD2 is a possible D gene (6 bases). The CDR3 runs to 15 residues. The germline V gene has CDR1 MDHEN and CDR2 SYDVKM. The CDR3 reads CVSSSGLRKNNEQFF. The CDR3 coding sequence is TGTGTCAGCAGCTCTGGACTACGAAAGAACAATGAGCAGTTCTTC.

The gene calls are TRBV10-3 and TRBJ2-1, with 8 positions matching TRBD2. The ends lost 8 bases at V and 3 bases at J; junction bases unmatched: 6. CDR3 length: 14 residues. Germline values: CDR1 ENHRY, CDR2 SYGVKD. Written as DNA, the CDR3 is TGTGCCATCCGAGCGGGGGCGGTCTACAATGAGCAGTTCTTC. As protein: CAIRAGAVYNEQFF.